This paragraph reports one T cell receptor (beta chain). The data are from a study of blood T cell repertoires in COVID-19. In the authors' methods: Amplification from reference gene primers served as the basis for estimated nucleated cell counts. Data came from immunoSEQ multiplex PCR; TCRdb stores just in-frame clones and leaves some out. That table gives V, J and clone size, and the DNA gave D and trimming. The data show 52,000 or so clones, 70% to 90% seen once. This TCR was recovered from a woman in her 70s with active COVID-19. The sequenced sample was peripheral blood.

The CDR3 nucleotides read TGTGCTAGCCCACCTCCGGACAGGCAAGAGGTAGGTAATGAAAAACTGTTTTTT. This sequence encodes CASPPPDRQEVGNEKLFF. This sequence joins TRBV12-5 and TRBJ1-4, with TRBD1 identical over 7 bases. Germline V lookup: CDR1 LGHNT, CDR2 FRNRAP. With 9 bases clipped from V and 4 bases from J, the junction kept 20 bases outside the gene matches. The CDR3 consists of 18 residues.